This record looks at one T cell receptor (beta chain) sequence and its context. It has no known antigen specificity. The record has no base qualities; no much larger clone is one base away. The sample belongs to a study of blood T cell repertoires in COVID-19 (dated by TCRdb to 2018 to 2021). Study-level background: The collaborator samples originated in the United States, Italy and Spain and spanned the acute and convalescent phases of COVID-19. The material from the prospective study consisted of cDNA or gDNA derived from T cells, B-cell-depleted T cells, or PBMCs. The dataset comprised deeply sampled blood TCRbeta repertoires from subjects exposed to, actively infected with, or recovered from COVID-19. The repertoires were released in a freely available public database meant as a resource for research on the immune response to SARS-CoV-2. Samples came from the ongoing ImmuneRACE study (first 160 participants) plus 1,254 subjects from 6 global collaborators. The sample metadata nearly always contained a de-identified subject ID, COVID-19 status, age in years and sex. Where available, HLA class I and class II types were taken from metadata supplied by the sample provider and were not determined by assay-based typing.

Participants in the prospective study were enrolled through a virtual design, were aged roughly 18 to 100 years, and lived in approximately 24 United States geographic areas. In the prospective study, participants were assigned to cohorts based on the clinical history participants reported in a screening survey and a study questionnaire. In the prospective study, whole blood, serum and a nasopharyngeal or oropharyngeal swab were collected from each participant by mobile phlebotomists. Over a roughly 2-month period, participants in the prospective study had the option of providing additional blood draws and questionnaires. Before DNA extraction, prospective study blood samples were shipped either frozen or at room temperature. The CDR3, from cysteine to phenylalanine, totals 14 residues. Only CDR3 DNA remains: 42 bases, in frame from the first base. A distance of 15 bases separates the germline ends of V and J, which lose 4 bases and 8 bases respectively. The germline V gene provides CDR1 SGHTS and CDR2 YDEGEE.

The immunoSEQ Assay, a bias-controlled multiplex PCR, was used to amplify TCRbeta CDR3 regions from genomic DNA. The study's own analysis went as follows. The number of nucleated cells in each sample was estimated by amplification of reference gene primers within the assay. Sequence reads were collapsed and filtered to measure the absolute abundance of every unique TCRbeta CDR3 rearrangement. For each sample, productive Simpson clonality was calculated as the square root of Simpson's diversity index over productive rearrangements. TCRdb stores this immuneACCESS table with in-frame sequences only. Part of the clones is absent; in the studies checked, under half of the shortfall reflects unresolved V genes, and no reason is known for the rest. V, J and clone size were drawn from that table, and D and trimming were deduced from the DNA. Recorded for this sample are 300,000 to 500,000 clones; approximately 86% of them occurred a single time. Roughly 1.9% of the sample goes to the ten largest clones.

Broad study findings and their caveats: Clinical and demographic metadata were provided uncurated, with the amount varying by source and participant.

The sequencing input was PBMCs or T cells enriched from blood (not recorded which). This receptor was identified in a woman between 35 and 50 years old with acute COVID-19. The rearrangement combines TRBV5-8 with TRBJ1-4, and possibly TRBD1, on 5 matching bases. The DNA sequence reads TGTGCCAGCAGCAGTACAGGTCTCGGGGAAAAACTGTTTTTT. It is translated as CASSSTGLGEKLFF.